These 28 T cell receptor beta chains were all obtained from the same sample, sequenced in a study of shared T cell receptors in the human thymus. TCRdb's copy holds only in-frame clones and misses some; the assay was immunoSEQ multiplex PCR. The sample records under 450,000 clones, 95% being singletons. Sequenced: thymocytes. Source of these receptors: a human donor.

The gene calls are TRBV9 and TRBJ1-2; D remains ambiguous. The CDR3 length is 16 residues. The germline V gene has CDR1 SGDLS and CDR2 YYNGEE. Trimming shortened V by 0 bases and J by 1 base, and 13 bases separated the two germline ends. The CDR3 DNA reads TGTGCCAGCAGCGTAGCTTACTTTAAAGTTAACTATGGCTACACCTTC. Translation gives CASSVAYFKVNYGYTF.

The rearrangement joins TRBV5-8 to TRBJ2-2, with a possible D match to TRBD2 (6 bases). Germline CDR1 SGHTS, CDR2 YDEGEE. With 5 bases removed from V and 0 bases from J, the gap between germline ends came to 26 bases. The CDR3 loop spans 20 amino acids. The CDR3 bases are TGTGCCAGCAGTCCCACCGCGGAACACCGGGACTTGACGAACACCGGGGAGCTGTTTTTT. Protein product: CASSPTAEHRDLTNTGELFF. Full variable domain (outside the CDR3, taken from reference TRBV5-8 and TRBJ2-2): EAGVTQSPTHLIKTRGQQATLRCSPISGHTSVYWYQQALGLGLQFLLWYDEGEERNRGNFPPRFSGRQFPNYSSELNVNALELEDSALYLCASSPTAEHRDLTNTGELFFGEGSRLTVL.

V is TRBV30 and J is TRBJ2-3; 10 positions match TRBD1. From germline, CDR1 is GTSNPN and CDR2 SVGIG (reference sequence). The trim removed 4 bases at V and 0 bases at J, leaving 4 bases unmatched. The CDR3 length is 15 residues. CDR3 sequence (DNA): TGTGCCTGGACGGACAGGGGGGTTAGCACAGATACGCAGTATTTT. This gives the protein CAWTDRGVSTDTQYF.

The V gene is TRBV28, the J gene TRBJ2-7, with 7 bases lining up with TRBD1. CDR3 size: 14 residues. Germline V gene data show CDR1 as MDHEN and CDR2 as SYDVKM. The V and J ends lost 6 bases and 2 bases, in that order; junction bases with no gene match: 7. In DNA, the CDR3 is TGTGCCAGCAGGTCGTGGACAGGAGCCTACGAGCAGTACTTC. This gives the protein CASRSWTGAYEQYF.

This chain connects TRBV28 to TRBJ2-6, with D possibly TRBD2 on 6 matching bases. Per the germline V gene, CDR1 is MDHEN and CDR2 is SYDVKM. V was trimmed by 4 bases and J by 2 bases, leaving 9 bases between them. The CDR3 loop spans 15 amino acids. Written as DNA, the CDR3 is TGTGCCAGCAGTTCTGCGGGAACTGGGGCCAACGTCCTGACTTTC. This gives the protein CASSSAGTGANVLTF.

V and J are TRBV14 and TRBJ2-7; perhaps TRBD1 as D (6 bases). Trimming left V 1 base short and J 5 bases short, with 18 bases between. Germline CDR1 SGHDN, CDR2 FVKESK. There are 16 residues in the CDR3. The CDR3 reads CASSQGSRGSAHEQYF. In DNA, the CDR3 is TGTGCCAGCAGCCAAGGGAGCAGGGGATCGGCGCACGAGCAGTACTTC. Supplemented by reference TRBV14 and TRBJ2-7, the full variable domain reads EAGVTQFPSHSVIEKGQTVTLRCDPISGHDNLYWYRRVMGKEIKFLLHFVKESKQDESGMPNNRFLAERTGGTYSTLKVQPAELEDSGVYFCASSQGSRGSAHEQYFGPGTRLTVT.

The chain uses TRBV18 and TRBJ1-2; TRBD1 agrees at 10 bases. The CDR3 totals 17 residues. V shed 4 bases and J 4 bases; nucleotides not matched to a gene: 12. Germline V gene lookup returns CDR1 KGHSH and CDR2 LQKENI. The chain's CDR3 is CASSQSGTGEGSYGYTF. CDR3 sequence (DNA): TGTGCCAGCTCACAATCCGGGACAGGGGAGGGGAGCTATGGCTACACCTTC.

The chain uses TRBV11-2 and TRBJ2-1; D is ambiguous. Trimming cost V 1 base and J 0 bases, with 4 bases left between them. Germline V lookup: CDR1 SGHAT, CDR2 FQNNGV. There are 14 residues in the CDR3. CDR3 in DNA: TGTGCCAGCAGCTTAGGGAACTCCTACAATGAGCAGTTCTTC. This gives the protein CASSLGNSYNEQFF.

CDR3 loop: CASSDRGRMNTEAFF. CDR3 bases: TGTGCCAGCAGCGACAGAGGAAGGATGAACACTGAAGCTTTCTTT. The V and J genes are TRBV7-8 and TRBJ1-1; TRBD1 is a possible D gene (5 bases). Trimming took 5 bases from V and 0 from J, leaving 13 bases between them. Germline V gene data show CDR1 as SGHVS and CDR2 as FQNEAQ. The CDR3 contains 15 residues.

J is TRBJ1-2 and V is TRBV21-1; the tabulated D call, TRBD1, remains unverified against the DNA. TRBV21-1 is described as a pseudogene. CDR3 length: 16 residues. The CDR3 reads CASSKSWALRSYGYTF. The CDR3 DNA sequence: TGTGCCAGCAGCAAGAGTTGGGCCCTCCGGTCCTATGGCTACACCTTC.

V gene TRBV15 combines with J gene TRBJ2-2, with D perhaps TRBD2 (5 bases). CDR3 length equals 17 residues. Between the trimmed V and J ends, which lost 1 base and 3 bases, there was a span of 15 bases. CDR1 LNHNV and CDR2 YYDKDF come from the germline V gene (reference sequence). The CDR3 sequence: CATSRGNSVNYTGELFF. As DNA, the CDR3 is TGTGCCACCAGCAGAGGAAATAGCGTGAATTACACCGGGGAGCTGTTTTTT.

This rearrangement joins TRBV5-6 to TRBJ2-7; D tentatively reads TRBD1 or TRBD2 (5 bases each). Trimming removed 4 bases at V and 2 bases at J, with 16 bases between. Germline CDR1 is SGHDT and CDR2 is YYEEEE. The CDR3 covers 15 residues. The CDR3 DNA follows: TGTGCCAGCAGCCTGGGACGTCTACCGACCTACGAGCAGTACTTC. This translates into CASSLGRLPTYEQYF.

Only one count was recorded for this clone. This CDR3 is CASSDPRDASMNTEAFF. For the CDR3, the DNA is TGCGCCAGCAGTGACCCACGGGATGCCTCGATGAACACTGAAGCTTTCTTT. The genes are TRBV10-1 and TRBJ1-1, with D uncertain. Germline CDR1 and CDR2: WNHNN and SYGVQD (reference sequence). Trimming pared 3 bases from V and 0 bases from J, leaving 17 bases between. The CDR3 runs to 17 residues.

V gene TRBV29-1 combines with J gene TRBJ2-4; 7 positions match TRBD2. The V gene end was trimmed by 5 bases and the J gene end by 1 base; junction bases not matched to a gene: 5. The germline V gene encodes CDR1 SQVTM and CDR2 ANQGSEA. The length of the CDR3 is 14 residues. Written as DNA, the CDR3 is TGCAGCGTTTGGGAGGGCCGGGCCAAAAACATTCAGTACTTC. It is translated as CSVWEGRAKNIQYF.

The chain carries TRBV5-1 and TRBJ1-1, with 7 nucleotides matching TRBD1. Looked up from germline, CDR1 is SGHRS and CDR2 is YFSETQ. CDR3 length: 14 residues. V lost 5 bases to trimming and J lost 6 bases; unmatched junction nucleotides: 10. Written as DNA, the CDR3 is TGCGCCAGCAGATGGGTAGGGGGCGACGCTGAAGCTTTCTTT. Protein sequence: CASRWVGGDAEAFF.

This clone was detected once. This chain uses TRBV7-9 with TRBJ1-2; possible D gene TRBD1, 6 bases. V was cut by 0 bases and J by 8 bases, with 16 bases left in between. In germline, CDR1 is SEHNR, CDR2 FQNEAQ (reference sequence). The CDR3 loop spans 15 amino acids. CDR3: CASSLALWGREGYTF. The CDR3 region has the DNA TGTGCCAGCAGCTTAGCCCTGTGGGGGCGCGAAGGCTACACCTTC.

The chain has TRBV18 and TRBJ2-3; 7 positions match TRBD1. The V gene end was trimmed by 3 bases and the J gene end by 4 bases; junction bases not matched to a gene: 10. CDR1 is KGHSH, CDR2 LQKENI, per germline. This CDR3 is 16 amino acids long. CDR3 DNA sequence: TGTGCCAGCTCACCCTGCACAGGGGTCGGGGCAGATACGCAGTATTTT. Amino acid sequence: CASSPCTGVGADTQYF.

The chain uses TRBV28 and TRBJ2-6, with TRBD2 as a possible D gene (5 bases). V was cut by 3 bases and J by 0 bases, with 12 bases left in between. The CDR3 totals 17 residues. Looked up from germline, CDR1 is MDHEN and CDR2 is SYDVKM. The CDR3 sequence is CASSLMTGNSGANVLTF. DNA for the CDR3: TGTGCCAGCAGTTTGATGACGGGAAACTCTGGGGCCAACGTCCTGACTTTC. The full variable domain, in which reference TRBV28 and TRBJ2-6 provide the parts outside the CDR3, is DVKVTQSSRYLVKRTGEKVFLECVQDMDHENMFWYRQDPGLGLRLIYFSYDVKMKEKGDIPEGYSVSREKKERFSLILESASTNQTSMYLCASSLMTGNSGANVLTFGAGSRLTVL.

The chain has TRBV18 and TRBJ2-3, with 10 bases matching TRBD2. Looked up from germline, CDR1 is KGHSH and CDR2 is LQKENI. Trimming took 4 bases from V and 2 from J; bases not matched to a gene: 12. This CDR3 spans 18 amino acids. The CDR3 nucleotides are TGTGCCAGCTCACTGACAGGGCGAGGACTAGCGGACACAGATACGCAGTATTTT. Its translation: CASSLTGRGLADTDTQYF.

This clone was counted only a few times. The chain recombines TRBV12-5 with TRBJ1-1; 8 nucleotides match TRBD1. V was clipped by 1 base and J by 0 bases; unmatched bases: 4. Germline V CDR1 and CDR2: LGHNT, FRNRAP. CDR3 length: 16 amino acids. Here the CDR3 reads CASGLAGTGLNTEAFF. The CDR3 region has the DNA TGTGCTAGTGGTTTGGCAGGGACAGGCCTGAACACTGAAGCTTTCTTT.

This clone was picked up a small number of times. The chain carries TRBV28 and TRBJ1-5; D ambiguous. Between the trimmed V and J ends, which lost 3 bases and 7 bases, there was a span of 10 bases. This CDR3 contains 13 residues. The germline V gene has CDR1 MDHEN and CDR2 SYDVKM. The CDR3 loop reads CASSFNSRQPQHF. Written as DNA, the CDR3 is TGTGCCAGCAGTTTCAATAGTAGACAGCCCCAGCATTTT.

As to this clone: Other DNA sequences in this sample translate to the same CDR3. The rearrangement uses TRBV6-5 and TRBJ2-7, with 10 bases matching TRBD2. Trimming removed 0 bases from V and 0 bases from J; junction bases left unmatched: 2. This CDR3 contains 16 residues. Per germline, CDR1 MNHEY and CDR2 SVGAGI. This CDR3 reads CASSYSVAGGSYEQYF. The CDR3 DNA is TGTGCCAGCAGTTACTCGGTAGCGGGAGGCTCCTACGAGCAGTACTTC.

This clone was recorded once. The rearrangement links TRBV28 to TRBJ2-2; D call uncertain. V lost 6 bases to trimming and J lost 5 bases, with 10 bases between them. The CDR3 has 13 amino acids. Germline V gene data show CDR1 as MDHEN and CDR2 as SYDVKM. CDR3 bases: TGTGCCAGCAGCCAAGCTAGGACCGGGGAGCTGTTTTTT. It translates to CASSQARTGELFF. The full variable domain, its missing parts supplied by reference TRBV28 and TRBJ2-2, is DVKVTQSSRYLVKRTGEKVFLECVQDMDHENMFWYRQDPGLGLRLIYFSYDVKMKEKGDIPEGYSVSREKKERFSLILESASTNQTSMYLCASSQARTGELFFGEGSRLTVL.

This chain links TRBV7-2 with TRBJ1-5; TRBD1 is a possible D gene (6 bases). The CDR3 extends over 15 amino acids. The V gene lost 4 bases and the J gene lost 2 bases, with 12 bases spanning the gap. CDR1 is SGHTA and CDR2 is FQGNSA in the germline V gene. The CDR3 spells CASSSTTGRNQPQHF. The CDR3 DNA reads TGTGCCAGCAGCTCTACTACAGGGCGCAATCAGCCCCAGCATTTT.

The V and J genes are TRBV7-2 and TRBJ2-7; 8 nucleotides agree with TRBD1. Per the germline V gene, CDR1 is SGHTA and CDR2 is FQGNSA. V was pared by 6 bases and J by 1 base, with 8 bases of the junction left unmatched. The CDR3 covers 15 residues. CDR3 loop: CASSLDRGVSYEQYF. The CDR3 nucleotides are TGTGCCAGCAGTCTAGACAGGGGCGTATCCTACGAGCAGTACTTC.

The table lists this clone with a count of one. The chain carries TRBV5-6 and TRBJ1-2; D is uncertain. The germline V and J ends were trimmed by 4 bases and 3 bases, with 7 bases remaining between them. The germline CDR1 and CDR2 sequences are SGHDT and YYEEEE. The CDR3 loop spans 12 amino acids. Here the CDR3 reads CASSQSYYGYTF. In nucleotides, the CDR3 is TGTGCCAGCAGCCAGTCTTACTATGGCTACACCTTC.

This chain uses TRBV5-1 with TRBJ1-1; perhaps TRBD1 as D (6 bases). Trimming left V 6 bases short and J 4 bases short, with 16 bases between. CDR1 and CDR2 (germline): SGHRS, YFSETQ. The CDR3 runs to 14 residues. The CDR3 DNA reads as TGCGCCAGCACGCCCTATCAGGGGCGCACTGAAGCTTTCTTT. This sequence encodes CASTPYQGRTEAFF.

The chain joins TRBV6-1 to TRBJ2-5; D may be TRBD1 (5 bases). V dropped 10 bases and J dropped 1 base, with 16 bases sitting between them. Germline lookup yields CDR1 MNHNS and CDR2 SASEGT. The CDR3 totals 14 residues. For the CDR3, the DNA is TGTGCCATGGGCGGACAAGGTAGCCAAGAGACCCAGTACTTC. Residues: CAMGGQGSQETQYF.